This TCR beta chain was recovered during a study of cytomegalovirus exposure and HLA in healthy donors. The CDR3 loop spans 16 amino acids. V lost 2 bases, J lost 4 bases, and 17 bases lay in between. Germline V CDR1 and CDR2: KGHSH, LQKENI. Vbeta (60) and Jbeta (13) primers were used in the PCR. Libraries were prepared by immunoSEQ multiplex PCR; TCRdb keeps only in-frame clonotypes and omits some of them. The sample has around 160,000 clones, approximately 80% seen once. The sequenced material came from PBMCs. This TCR was sampled from a woman aged 40 to 49 in good health and CMV-seropositive. The V and J genes are TRBV18 and TRBJ1-1; maybe TRBD1 (5 bases). The CDR3 nucleotides are TGTGCCAGCTCACCAAGTAGGATGTCGGGGGGCACTGAAGCTTTCTTT. It translates to CASSPSRMSGGTEAFF.